This TCR beta chain is drawn from a study of cytomegalovirus exposure and HLA in healthy donors. V dropped 8 bases and J dropped 0; count of bases not matched to a gene: 4. CDR1 LNHDA and CDR2 SQIVND come from the germline V gene (reference sequence). CDR3 length: 16 amino acids. Vbeta (60) and Jbeta (13) primers were used in the PCR. Here immunoSEQ multiplex PCR was the method, and the copy in TCRdb shows in-frame clones only, minus some. The data show 90,000 or so clones, with 70% to 85% seen just once and roughly 3.8% held by the top ten. Sequencing input: PBMCs. The receptor comes from a middle-aged man in good health and CMV-seronegative. The chain is built from TRBV19 and TRBJ2-6, with 10 bases aligning to TRBD1. For the CDR3, the DNA is TGTGCCAGTCGGGACAGGGGACTCTCTGGGGCCAACGTCCTGACTTTC. It is translated as CASRDRGLSGANVLTF.